The T cell receptor (beta chain) described here comes from a study of blood T cell repertoires in COVID-19 (dated by TCRdb to about 2020). General notes on the study: The collaborator samples originated in the United States, Italy and Spain and spanned the acute and convalescent phases of COVID-19. The prospective study material was composed of cDNA or gDNA derived from T cells, B-cell-depleted T cells, or PBMCs. Subjects who had been exposed to COVID-19, were actively infected with it, or had recovered from it provided the deeply sampled blood TCRbeta repertoires that made up the dataset. A freely available public database, intended as a resource for researchers studying the immune response to SARS-CoV-2, is where the repertoires were released. Samples came from the ongoing ImmuneRACE study (first 160 participants) plus 1,254 subjects from 6 global collaborators. Nearly every sample came with metadata listing a de-identified subject ID, COVID-19 status, age in years and sex. Where HLA class I and class II types were available, the types were taken from metadata supplied by the sample provider, not from assay-based typing. Points the paper makes about the study in general: The amount of clinical and demographic metadata varied by source and participant and was provided uncurated.

Including the terminal cysteine and phenylalanine, the CDR3 comprises 15 residues. CDR3 DNA only is kept here, 45 bases in frame from base 1. Ends trimmed: V by 6 bases, J by 5 bases; bases unmatched to a gene: 9. From a lookup of the germline V gene, CDR1 and CDR2 are MNHEY and SVGAGI. In regard to this clone: Its antigen is still unknown. It has no much larger one-base neighbor in the sample; base qualities were not kept.

One collaborating source in Seattle enrolled patients during active infection and followed them longitudinally through the course of disease. Collaborating institutions collected whole blood in K2EDTA tubes following their own protocols. For TCRbeta analysis, collaborators shipped samples as frozen whole blood, isolated PBMCs, or DNA extracted from either of those sample types. The immunoSEQ Assay, a bias-controlled multiplex PCR, was used to amplify TCRbeta CDR3 regions from genomic DNA. For the original study's pipeline: The number of nucleated cells in each sample was estimated by amplification of reference gene primers within the assay. To quantify the absolute abundance of each unique TCRbeta CDR3 rearrangement, sequence reads were collapsed and filtered. For each sample, productive Simpson clonality was calculated as the square root of Simpson's diversity index across productive rearrangements. In TCRdb, the immuneACCESS table is reduced to in-frame sequences with V and J assigned. These tables do not hold every clone; where another copy was compared, an unresolved V gene accounts for under half, and the others remain unexplained. V and J calls plus clone size are reproduced from that table; the DNA served to infer D and trimming. Counted in this sample were roughly 350,000 clones; almost 90% of them appeared once. The biggest ten clones account for just under 7.5% of the sample.

The chain is made from TRBV6-5 and TRBJ2-2; 7 bases in the middle match TRBD1. The TCR comes from a woman in her sixties or seventies with COVID-19, enrolled during active disease. Sequencing was carried out using peripheral blood. The CDR3 region reads CASSPRQGETGELFF. The DNA sequence reads TGTGCCAGCAGCCCCCGACAGGGAGAGACCGGGGAGCTGTTTTTT.